This T cell receptor beta chain originates from a study of PD-1 blockade in classical Hodgkin lymphoma. Sequenced by immunoSEQ multiplex PCR; TCRdb stores in-frame clones only, minus some. The data hold approximately 90,000 clones, with about 83% observed a single time. This CDR3 is 13 amino acids long. CDR1 and CDR2 from the germline V gene are ENHRY and SYGVKD. V lost 10 bases and J lost 6, with 19 bases in between. Time point defined: cycle 4 day 1 (C4D1), after five to seven weeks of nivolumab. Relapses following autologous stem cell transplantation were seen in all patients, with brentuximab vedotin exposure varying.

This clonotype originated in a human donor with classical Hodgkin lymphoma. The specimen comprised peripheral blood mononuclear cells (PBMCs), sampled before the fourth cycle of nivolumab. V and J are TRBV10-3 and TRBJ2-7; the D gene is possibly TRBD1 (6 bases). This CDR3 reads CASSGDNLSEQYF. The CDR3 nucleotides read TGTGCCAGCTCAGGGGATAATCTTTCCGAGCAGTACTTC.